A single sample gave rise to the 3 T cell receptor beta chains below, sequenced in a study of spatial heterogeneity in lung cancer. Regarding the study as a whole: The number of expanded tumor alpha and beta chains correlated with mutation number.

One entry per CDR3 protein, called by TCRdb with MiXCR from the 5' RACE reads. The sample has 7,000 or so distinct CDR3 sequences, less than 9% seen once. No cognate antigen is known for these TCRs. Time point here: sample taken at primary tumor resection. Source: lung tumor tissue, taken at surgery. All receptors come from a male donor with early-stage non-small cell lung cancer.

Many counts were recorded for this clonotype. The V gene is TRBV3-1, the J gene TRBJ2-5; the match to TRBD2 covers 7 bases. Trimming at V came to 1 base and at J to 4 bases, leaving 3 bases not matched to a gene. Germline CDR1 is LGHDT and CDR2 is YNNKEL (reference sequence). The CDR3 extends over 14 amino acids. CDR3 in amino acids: CASSQGLAAETQYF. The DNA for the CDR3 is TGTGCCAGCAGCCAAGGGCTAGCGGCAGAGACCCAGTACTTC.

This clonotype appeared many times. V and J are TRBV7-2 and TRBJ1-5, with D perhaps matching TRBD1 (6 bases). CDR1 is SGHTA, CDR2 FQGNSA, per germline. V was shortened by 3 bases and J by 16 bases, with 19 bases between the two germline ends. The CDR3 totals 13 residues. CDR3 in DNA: TGTGCCAGCAGCTTCCAACAGGGTCAACCTTTCCATTTT. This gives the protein CASSFQQGQPFHF.

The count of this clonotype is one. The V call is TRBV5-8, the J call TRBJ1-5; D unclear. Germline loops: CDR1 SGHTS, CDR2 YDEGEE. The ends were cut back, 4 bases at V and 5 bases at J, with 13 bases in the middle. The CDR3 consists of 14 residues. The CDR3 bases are TGTGCCAGCAGCCGCGGAGAGCTTCATCAGCCCCAGCATTTT. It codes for CASSRGELHQPQHF.